A single TCR beta chain is shown here with its context. Per germline, CDR1 LNHDA and CDR2 SQIVND (reference sequence). V dropped 6 bases and J dropped 2 bases, with 13 bases sitting between them. This CDR3 is built from 14 residues. The data originate from a study of control samples from healthy donors and cancer patients. Sequencing was performed with immunoSEQ multiplex PCR; in TCRdb, only in-frame clones are kept and a portion is missing. The sample lists 99,000 or so clones, roughly four fifths occurring once. V usage is TRBV19 and J usage is TRBJ1-2; a weak D match, TRBD1 (5 bases). Sequences were obtained from blood. The clonotype comes from a woman aged 45 to 65 in good health. The chain's CDR3 is CASRAFDRNYGYTF. The CDR3 coding sequence is TGTGCCAGTAGGGCGTTCGACAGAAACTATGGCTACACCTTC.